Shown below are 31 T cell receptor beta chains from a single sample sequenced in a study of radiation and T cells in renal cell carcinoma. The protocol was immunoSEQ multiplex PCR, while the TCRdb copy is restricted to in-frame clones and leaves out a portion. Here the sample spans approximately 45,000 clones, roughly 84% being singletons. Documented time point: baseline pretreatment blood. Documented treatment: 15 Gy SBRT to primary tumor, nephrectomy 4 weeks later. This specimen consisted of blood, obtained from a patient whose treatment included radiotherapy and nephrectomy. The receptors were sampled from a woman aged 70-85 years with renal cell carcinoma.

The J gene is TRBJ2-1, the V gene TRBV28; D gene unclear. This CDR3 is 15 amino acids long. V lost 6 bases, J lost 4 bases, and 16 bases lay in between. Germline V CDR1 and CDR2: MDHEN, SYDVKM. CDR3 nucleotides: TGTGCCAGCAGCTCTTCAGCAGATTCTTACAATGAGCAGTTCTTC. It is translated as CASSSSADSYNEQFF. The entire variable domain, with the rest obtained from reference TRBV28 and TRBJ2-1, is as follows: DVKVTQSSRYLVKRTGEKVFLECVQDMDHENMFWYRQDPGLGLRLIYFSYDVKMKEKGDIPEGYSVSREKKERFSLILESASTNQTSMYLCASSSSADSYNEQFFGPGTRLTVL.

This chain joins TRBV5-1 and TRBJ1-1; TRBD1 aligns across 8 bases. Germline assignment: CDR1 SGHRS and CDR2 YFSETQ. V shed 0 bases, J shed 3 bases, and the junction held 7 bases outside the gene matches. The CDR3 spans 16 residues. CDR3: CASSLVQGAGDTEAFF. CDR3 coding DNA: TGCGCCAGCAGCTTGGTCCAGGGGGCCGGGGACACTGAAGCTTTCTTT.

As concerns this clone: The junction shows a germline mismatch at one end, possibly a read error. The chain carries TRBV5-1 and TRBJ2-6; D not certain. The germline gives CDR1 SGHRS, CDR2 YFSETQ. This CDR3 comprises 16 residues. Here the CDR3 DNA reads TGCGCCGGCAGGCCAGATACCTTCTCTGGGGCCAACGTCCTGACTTTC. Its protein is CAGRPDTFSGANVLTF.

The chain joins TRBV30 to TRBJ2-5; no clear D gene. The germline CDR1 and CDR2 sequences are GTSNPN and SVGIG (reference sequence). This CDR3 region has 14 residues. V lost 1 base and J 1 base, leaving 10 bases between the germline ends. DNA for the CDR3: TGTGCCTGGAGTGGATTCGGGCCCCAAGAGACCCAGTACTTC. Its protein is CAWSGFGPQETQYF. Full variable domain (outside the CDR3, taken from reference TRBV30 and TRBJ2-5): SQTIHQWPATLVQPVGSPLSLECTVEGTSNPNLYWYRQAAGRGLQLLFYSVGIGQISSEVPQNLSASRPQDRQFILSSKKLLLSDSGFYLCAWSGFGPQETQYFGPGTRLLVL.

V usage is TRBV7-2 and J usage is TRBJ1-4; D not resolved. The CDR3 loop spans 17 amino acids. Germline CDR1 and CDR2: SGHTA and FQGNSA. V was pared by 0 bases and J by 4 bases, with 15 bases between. Here the CDR3 DNA reads TGTGCCAGCAGCTTAGCTCCCCCAAACAGAAATAATGAAAAACTGTTTTTT. Translating it yields CASSLAPPNRNNEKLFF. The complete variable domain, with remaining parts taken from reference TRBV7-2 and TRBJ1-4, reads GAGVSQSPSNKVTEKGKDVELRCDPISGHTALYWYRQSLGQGLEFLIYFQGNSAPDKSGLPSDRFSAERTGGSVSTLTIQRTQQEDSAVYLCASSLAPPNRNNEKLFFGSGTQLSVL.

The V gene is TRBV4-1, the J gene TRBJ1-2, with D maybe TRBD1 (6 bases). The CDR3 length is 14 residues. Trimming left V 7 bases short and J 7 bases short, with 19 bases between. Germline loops: CDR1 MGHRA, CDR2 YSYEKL. CDR3: CASTQGLGEVGYTF. The CDR3 nucleotides are TGCGCCAGCACCCAGGGGCTGGGTGAGGTTGGCTACACCTTC.

This chain connects TRBV5-1 to TRBJ2-3, with TRBD2 identical over 9 bases. Germline V gene lookup returns CDR1 SGHRS and CDR2 YFSETQ. V trimming: 6 bases; J trimming: 3 bases; junction bases outside the gene matches: 5. The CDR3 length is 14 residues. The CDR3 is CASKASGATDTQYF. CDR3 sequence (DNA): TGCGCCAGCAAGGCTAGCGGGGCTACAGATACGCAGTATTTT.

V gene TRBV11-2 combines with J gene TRBJ2-1; 9 bases are shared with TRBD2. With V trimmed by 5 bases and J by 0 bases, 2 bases remained unmatched. The germline CDR1 and CDR2 sequences are SGHAT and FQNNGV. This CDR3 is 15 amino acids long. This CDR3 is CASSVSGSSYNEQFF. The DNA of the CDR3 is TGTGCCAGCAGCGTTAGCGGGAGCTCCTACAATGAGCAGTTCTTC.

This clone came up a few times. The junction and the germline gene differ at one end; a read error may be behind it. J is TRBJ1-5 and V is TRBV2; D is undetermined. Germline V gene lookup returns CDR1 SNHLY and CDR2 FYNNEI. The CDR3 has 12 amino acids. The CDR3 region is CASSETSGRPCF. The CDR3 DNA is TGTGCCAGCAGTGAGACGTCGGGCCGCCCGTGTTTT.

CDR3 residues: CASSLLLAGQETQYF. In DNA, the CDR3 is TGTGCCAGCAGCTTATTACTAGCGGGCCAAGAGACCCAGTACTTC. The chain links TRBV7-7 to TRBJ2-5, with 9 bases fitting TRBD2. The junction had 2 bases not matched to a gene; V was cut back by 2 bases and J by 1 base. The CDR3 has 15 residues. Germline CDR1 reads SSHAT; CDR2 reads FNYEAQ (reference sequence).

V usage is TRBV7-8 and J usage is TRBJ2-1, with 13 bases aligning to TRBD2. The CDR3 is 16 residues long. Germline CDR1 reads SGHVS; CDR2 reads FQNEAQ. With V trimmed by 5 bases and J by 8 bases, 9 bases remained unmatched. CDR3 bases: TGTGCCAGCAGCGGTCGGACTAGCGGGGGATCCGATGAGCAGTTCTTC. Its translation is CASSGRTSGGSDEQFF. Combining the CDR3 with reference TRBV7-8 and TRBJ2-1 gives the whole variable domain GAGVSQSPRYKVAKRGQDVALRCDPISGHVSLFWYQQALGQGPEFLTYFQNEAQLDKSGLPSDRFFAERPEGSVSTLKIQRTQQEDSAVYLCASSGRTSGGSDEQFFGPGTRLTVL.

The chain employs TRBV2 and TRBJ2-5; D is perhaps TRBD1 (6 bases). V lost 1 base and J lost 3, with 9 bases in between. This CDR3 contains 14 residues. CDR1 is SNHLY, CDR2 FYNNEI, per germline. The CDR3 protein is CASSEGTEEETQYF. As DNA, the CDR3 is TGTGCCAGCAGTGAAGGGACAGAAGAAGAGACCCAGTACTTC.

V and J are TRBV27 and TRBJ1-4; D is ambiguous. The V gene's germline CDR1 is MNHEY and CDR2 SMNVEV (reference sequence). The V end was cut by 0 bases, the J end by 10 bases, with 9 bases between. The CDR3 extends over 13 amino acids. The CDR3 sequence: CASSLSYSGKLFF. The CDR3 DNA reads TGTGCCAGCAGTTTATCATACAGTGGAAAACTGTTTTTT. Full variable domain (missing parts from reference TRBV27 and TRBJ1-4): EAQVTQNPRYLITVTGKKLTVTCSQNMNHEYMSWYRQDPGLGLRQIYYSMNVEVTDKGDVPEGYKVSRKEKRNFPLILESPSPNQTSLYFCASSLSYSGKLFFGSGTQLSVL.

The chain couples TRBV27 to TRBJ1-2; D call uncertain. Germline V lookup: CDR1 MNHEY, CDR2 SMNVEV (reference sequence). V was trimmed by 5 bases and J by 5 bases, leaving 12 bases between them. CDR3 length equals 13 residues. This CDR3 reads CASSPGPVYGYTF. DNA for the CDR3: TGTGCCAGCAGTCCGGGTCCCGTTTATGGCTACACCTTC.

The chain carries TRBV6-5 and TRBJ1-5; a possible D gene is TRBD1 (6 bases). The CDR3 loop spans 14 amino acids. Trimming shortened V by 5 bases and J by 3 bases, and 11 bases separated the two germline ends. Germline values: CDR1 MNHEY, CDR2 SVGAGI. The chain's CDR3 is CASSQQGSNQPQHF. CDR3 bases: TGTGCCAGCAGTCAACAGGGCTCCAATCAGCCCCAGCATTTT.

The chain combines TRBV19 with TRBJ2-5; D unclear. Germline CDR1 LNHDA, CDR2 SQIVND (reference sequence). V was shortened by 5 bases and J by 5 bases, with 24 bases between the two germline ends. The CDR3 is made up of 17 amino acids. The DNA for the CDR3 is TGTGCCAGTAGTCCAGGTCGGCTCAGCTTAGGCGCGGAGACCCAGTACTTC. As protein: CASSPGRLSLGAETQYF.

This clone has only one observation. V and J are TRBV29-1 and TRBJ2-4; either TRBD1 or TRBD2 may fit D (6 bases each). From germline, CDR1 is SQVTM and CDR2 ANQGSEA. The CDR3 runs to 15 residues. V lost 4 bases and J lost 1, with 14 bases in between. CDR3 amino acids: CSVGGAGPAKNIQYF. CDR3 nucleotides: TGCAGCGTTGGGGGGGCTGGGCCGGCCAAAAACATTCAGTACTTC.

The J gene is TRBJ1-2, the V gene TRBV6-1, with 9 bases fitting TRBD1. CDR3 size: 15 residues. The junction had 7 bases not matched to a gene; V was cut back by 5 bases and J by 3 bases. From germline, CDR1 is MNHNS and CDR2 SASEGT. The CDR3 protein is CASSPLTGGDYGYTF. The CDR3 DNA reads as TGTGCCAGCAGTCCGTTGACAGGGGGAGACTATGGCTACACCTTC.

Worth noting for this clone: Within the sample, other DNA sequences also encode this same CDR3. V and J are TRBV7-9 and TRBJ2-3; D is unclear. This CDR3 has 14 amino acids. V was shortened by 1 base and J by 2 bases, with 7 bases between the two germline ends. CDR1 is SEHNR, CDR2 FQNEAQ, per germline (reference sequence). This CDR3 reads CASSLGVSTDTQYF. In nucleotides, the CDR3 is TGTGCCAGCAGCTTAGGGGTCTCCACAGATACGCAGTATTTT.

This clone turned up a few times. DNA for the CDR3: TGCGCCAGCAGCCAAGATCCAGCCTTCAACTATGGCTACACCTTC. Amino acids: CASSQDPAFNYGYTF. The V and J genes are TRBV4-1 and TRBJ1-2; D ambiguous. The CDR3 totals 15 residues. In germline, CDR1 is MGHRA, CDR2 YSYEKL. Between the trimmed V and J ends, which lost 0 bases and 2 bases, there was a span of 10 bases.

Only one count was recorded for this clone. This rearrangement joins TRBV19 to TRBJ2-7; TRBD2 agrees at 11 bases. Germline CDR1 LNHDA, CDR2 SQIVND (reference sequence). The ends lost 5 bases at V and 4 bases at J; junction bases unmatched: 4. The CDR3 consists of 14 residues. The CDR3 loop reads CASSAGTSGYEQYF. For the CDR3, the DNA is TGTGCCAGTAGTGCAGGGACTAGCGGATACGAGCAGTACTTC.

The chain recombines TRBV30 with TRBJ1-5; D possibly corresponds to TRBD1 (5 bases). From germline, CDR1 is GTSNPN and CDR2 SVGIG (reference sequence). The CDR3 length is 13 residues. Trimming cost V 0 bases and J 4 bases, with 7 bases left between them. This chain's CDR3 is CAWSVGGNQPQHF. CDR3 bases: TGTGCCTGGAGTGTGGGGGGTAATCAGCCCCAGCATTTT.

The chain joins TRBV27 to TRBJ1-4; possible D gene TRBD1, 5 bases. V was shortened by 5 bases and J by 3 bases, with 13 bases between the two germline ends. This CDR3 contains 15 residues. CDR1 and CDR2 (germline): MNHEY, SMNVEV (reference sequence). CDR3 bases: TGTGCCAGCAGTCCGCCAGGGTTAGCTAATGAAAAACTGTTTTTT. Translation: CASSPPGLANEKLFF.

The chain has TRBV19 and TRBJ2-3; D is undetermined. Germline CDR1 is LNHDA and CDR2 is SQIVND (reference sequence). This CDR3 has 14 amino acids. Between the trimmed V and J ends, which lost 3 bases and 2 bases, there was a span of 9 bases. The CDR3 DNA follows: TGTGCCAGTAGTATTCCCGCTATCACAGATACGCAGTATTTT. Its protein is CASSIPAITDTQYF.

This clone was observed a few times. The V gene is TRBV10-2, the J gene TRBJ1-1; D remains unclear. V gave up 7 bases and J gave up 1 base, with 13 bases separating them. The germline CDR1 and CDR2 sequences are WSHSY and SAAADI. This CDR3 is 14 amino acids long. In nucleotides, the CDR3 is TGCGCCAGCACTACGGGAAGGGAGAACACTGAAGCTTTCTTT. Encoded protein: CASTTGRENTEAFF.

This chain joins TRBV7-9 and TRBJ1-1; D is uncertain. Trimming removed 5 bases from V and 0 bases from J, with 10 bases in between. Germline-derived CDR1 and CDR2 are SEHNR and FQNEAQ (reference sequence). The CDR3 loop spans 14 amino acids. The CDR3 sequence is CASSPYFMNTEAFF. For the CDR3, the DNA is TGTGCCAGCAGCCCCTATTTTATGAACACTGAAGCTTTCTTT.

This clone was seen only once. The chain is built from TRBV19 and TRBJ2-1; D remains unclear. With 3 bases removed from V and 3 bases from J, the gap between germline ends came to 0 bases. The CDR3 loop spans 11 amino acids. Germline V gene data show CDR1 as LNHDA and CDR2 as SQIVND (reference sequence). The CDR3 is CASSIYNEQFF. The CDR3 DNA follows: TGTGCCAGTAGTATCTACAATGAGCAGTTCTTC.

The chain uses TRBV6-6 and TRBJ1-6; a possible D gene is TRBD1 (5 bases). This CDR3 is 13 amino acids long. Germline CDR1 is MNHNY and CDR2 is SVGAGI (reference sequence). The V gene lost 10 bases and the J gene lost 6 bases, with 13 bases spanning the gap. The CDR3: CATTGQFNSPLHF. Here the CDR3 DNA reads TGTGCCACCACGGGGCAGTTTAATTCACCCCTCCACTTT.

The rearrangement links TRBV18 to TRBJ1-1; TRBD1 might be the D (5 bases). With 2 bases removed from V and 0 bases from J, the gap between germline ends came to 13 bases. The length of the CDR3 is 16 residues. CDR1 and CDR2 from the germline V gene are KGHSH and LQKENI. The CDR3 is CASSPEGKGMNTEAFF. The DNA of the CDR3 is TGTGCCAGCTCACCAGAGGGAAAGGGGATGAACACTGAAGCTTTCTTT.

V and J are TRBV2 and TRBJ2-7; D unclear. Germline V gene sequence: CDR1 SNHLY, CDR2 FYNNEI. Trimming removed 0 bases at V and 4 bases at J, with 4 bases between. The CDR3 runs 12 residues. The CDR3 is CASSEASYEQYF. CDR3 nucleotides: TGTGCCAGCAGTGAAGCGAGTTACGAGCAGTACTTC.

The count of this clone is one. V is TRBV6-5 and J is TRBJ1-2; TRBD1 aligns across 8 bases. The CDR3 contains 15 residues. Looked up from germline, CDR1 is MNHEY and CDR2 is SVGAGI. With V trimmed by 11 bases and J by 0 bases, 11 bases remained unmatched. CDR3 nucleotide sequence: TGTGCCTCAGCCCCAGGGGGCCTCGCTAACTATGGCTACACCTTC. This translates into CASAPGGLANYGYTF.